This paragraph reports one TCR beta chain. Its antigen target is currently unknown. Base qualities are not provided; no much larger clone lies one nucleotide away. The data were taken from a study of T cells in Graves' hyperthyroidism and ophthalmopathy (dated by TCRdb to the late 2010s). Some background on the complete study: Peripheral blood was sampled at the time of initial diagnosis, prior to any treatment. Whether ophthalmopathy could be predicted prospectively was tested in an independent validation cohort made up of under 20 hyperthyroidism patients plus 17 patients who later progressed to ophthalmopathy. A discovery cohort of roughly 100 patients, approximately 44 with Graves' ophthalmopathy and 55 to 60 with stable Graves' hyperthyroidism, was used to find distinguishing TCR V-J signatures. The 100 or so discovery patients were randomly split 7:3 into training and test sets. According to the paper, TCR Vbeta CDR3 sequencing was carried out on around 140 peripheral blood samples, which came from under 50 ophthalmopathy, 70 to 80 hyperthyroidism and some 17 progressor patients. In over five Graves' hyperthyroidism patients, the study also compared T-cell repertoires from thyroid tissue with T-cell repertoires from blood. After sampling, hyperthyroidism patients received methimazole starting at 30 mg daily, and ophthalmopathy patients received high-dose intravenous methylprednisolone.

Via the germline V gene, CDR1 is SGHRS and CDR2 YFSETQ. Measured from the cysteine to the phenylalanine, the CDR3 is 15 residues long. This entry keeps only the CDR3 DNA: 45 bases, framed from base 1. Relative to germline, V is 4 bases shorter and J is 7 bases shorter, with 18 bases between their ends. The TCR beta CDR3 regions were amplified from RNA transcripts. The TCR CDR3 was subjected to a first round of RT-PCR using the HTBI primer set and the Qiagen OneStep RT-PCR kit. Libraries were constructed in a second round of multiplex PCR, after which size selection and purification were performed. Libraries were sequenced paired-end with 100 bp reads on an Illumina HiSeq2000. The authors processed their data as follows. Raw data were processed with SOAPnuke, discarding reads with adapters, uncalled bases, mean Phred below 15, or no exact constant-primer or identifier match. COPE v1.2.5 was used to merge the high-quality paired reads, and each unique nucleotide sequence was defined as a clonotype. Clonotypes were aligned to IMGT TRBV, TRBD and TRBJ reference segments using MiTCR v1.1. The analysis was restricted to V-J combinations with a frequency above 0.0001, which together covered 99.2% of the repertoires. The TCS score was defined as the ratio of F50 (clonal expansion) to E x V (chaos), calculated using BLOSUM62-based TCRdist between CDR3 peptides within each V-J. Welch's t-statistics and random forest reduced around 510 V-J features to some 14, which were used in a naive Bayes classifier (R e1071). The public reads were quality trimmed at Q25 with fastp and then assembled into clones with MiXCR by TCRdb, keeping productive beta chains. For every CDR3 protein sequence, its rows merge into one entry that carries the most common genes and DNA. The V and J calls were not made by the authors but by TCRdb's processing. A total of approximately 490,000 distinct CDR3 sequences appear in this sample, roughly 23% of them only once. Approximately 54% of the sample is in the top ten clones.

Moderately to severely active disease, a Clinical Activity Score of at least 3, a NOSPECS grade of at least 4, and a duration under 3 months were present in ophthalmopathy patients. Any patient with an uncontrolled infection, another autoimmune disease, pregnancy or lactation was excluded. Diagnoses relied on clinical symptoms, serum thyroxine and TRAb, thyroid ultrasound and orbital computed tomography. Ficoll-Paque density gradient centrifugation was used to isolate PBMCs from around 10 ml of fresh peripheral blood. Total RNA was extracted with Trizol reagent, and quality was checked on an Agilent 2100 Bioanalyzer. The paper's findings and limits, for the study overall: Sample size was not statistically predetermined, and blinding of investigators to group allocation was not performed. Most expanded thyroid clonotypes (frequency above 0.001) were also detected in blood, suggesting blood repertoires may reflect thyroid immune responses. A 13 V-J signature model separated ophthalmopathy from stable hyperthyroidism, with roughly 88% sensitivity and roughly 82% specificity in cross-validation and 80%/75% in testing. During validation, the model predicted progression to ophthalmopathy a median of approximately 6 months ahead of onset, with more than 60% sensitivity and 72.22% specificity.

Sequenced: blood. This TCR was sampled from an older woman with Graves' ophthalmopathy. The chain links TRBV5-1 with TRBJ2-4; the D gene is perhaps TRBD1, from 5 matching bases. The DNA reads as follows: TGCGCCAGCAGCCCGAGGTCTGGTGCAGGGAACATTCAGTACTTC. The translation is CASSPRSGAGNIQYF.